The entry below describes one T cell receptor beta chain. Its antigen remains unknown. This sample was included in a study of beta chain features in type 1 diabetes. V was cut by 7 bases and J by 0 bases, with 13 bases left in between. Germline-derived CDR1 and CDR2 are SGHDT and YYEEEE. CDR3 length equals 15 residues. Every bit of the isolated RNA underwent reverse transcription, so sequencing read expressed TCRB transcripts. Assay used: immunoSEQ multiplex PCR; TCRdb lists only in-frame clones, some missing. The sample records about 160,000 clones, about 8.1% being singletons. CD4+ naive, central memory, regulatory and stem cell-like memory subsets were isolated by sorting on CD45RO/CCR7/CD25/CD127/CD95/CD27. Populations isolated by sorting all had purity greater than 95%. Broader study findings: Type 1 diabetes patients had moderately but significantly shorter TCRB CDR3s in all four CD4+ subsets.

The chain is built from TRBV5-6 and TRBJ2-2, with a weak D call TRBD2 (5 bases). The sample comprised central memory CD4+ T cells from blood. The TCR comes from a woman younger than 35 with type 1 diabetes. In DNA, the CDR3 is TGTGCCAGCGATCGACGGCGGGCGAACACCGGGGAGCTGTTTTTT. Translation gives CASDRRRANTGELFF.